The rows below give T cell receptor beta chains drawn from one sample of a study of cytomegalovirus exposure and HLA in healthy donors. The repertoire was sequenced with immunoSEQ multiplex PCR; TCRdb's copy has only in-frame clones and lacks some. Here the sample spans 200,000 to 300,000 clones, 90% being singletons. Sequencing used PBMCs. The receptor source for this set is a woman aged 30 to 39 in good health and CMV-seronegative. Both conserved end residues are part of each CDR3. The order of the fields is J gene, V gene, D gene, CDR3 length, clone size, CDR3 protein, CDR3 DNA. The D gene is left open where the match is weak. Clone size, where shown, is once, few, many, or a class for clones that have expanded.

J gene: TRBJ2-7
V gene: TRBV6-5
D gene: -
CDR3 length: 13
clone size: -
CDR3 protein: CASSPFMWGQQYF
CDR3 DNA: TGTGCCAGCAGTCCCTTTATGTGGGGACAGCAGTACTTC

J gene: TRBJ1-1
V gene: TRBV28
D gene: -
CDR3 length: 14
clone size: -
CDR3 protein: CASSLVQTNTEAFF
CDR3 DNA: TGTGCCAGCAGTTTAGTCCAGACTAACACTGAAGCTTTCTTT

J gene: TRBJ2-3
V gene: TRBV28
D gene: -
CDR3 length: 15
clone size: -
CDR3 protein: CASSPRGLTGDTQYF
CDR3 DNA: TGTGCCAGCAGTCCACGGGGCCTGACAGGAGATACGCAGTATTTT

J gene: TRBJ2-5
V gene: TRBV29-1
D gene: -
CDR3 length: 12
clone size: -
CDR3 protein: CSVHRVGETQYF
CDR3 DNA: TGCAGCGTGCACAGGGTTGGAGAGACCCAGTACTTC

J gene: TRBJ2-7
V gene: TRBV19
D gene: TRBD1
CDR3 length: 13
clone size: -
CDR3 protein: CASSTGQGYEQYF
CDR3 DNA: TGTGCCAGTAGTACCGGACAGGGGTACGAGCAGTACTTC

J gene: TRBJ1-4
V gene: TRBV5-1
D gene: -
CDR3 length: 16
clone size: -
CDR3 protein: CASSFRGTATNEKLFF
CDR3 DNA: TGCGCCAGCAGCTTCAGGGGAACCGCAACTAATGAAAAACTGTTTTTT

J gene: TRBJ2-5
V gene: TRBV28
D gene: TRBD2
CDR3 length: 13
clone size: -
CDR3 protein: CASRASGSETQYF
CDR3 DNA: TGTGCCAGCAGGGCTAGCGGGAGTGAGACCCAGTACTTC

J gene: TRBJ2-2
V gene: TRBV5-3
D gene: TRBD2
CDR3 length: 14
clone size: once
CDR3 protein: CARSSRSGTGELFF
CDR3 DNA: TGTGCCAGAAGCTCCCGTAGCGGGACCGGGGAGCTGTTTTTT

J gene: TRBJ2-2
V gene: TRBV2
D gene: -
CDR3 length: 16
clone size: -
CDR3 protein: CASSEGSGPVTGELFF
CDR3 DNA: TGTGCCAGCAGTGAAGGTAGCGGTCCGGTCACCGGGGAGCTGTTTTTT

J gene: TRBJ2-7
V gene: TRBV2
D gene: TRBD1
CDR3 length: 14
clone size: -
CDR3 protein: CASSGQGKFYEQYF
CDR3 DNA: TGTGCCAGCAGCGGACAGGGAAAATTCTACGAGCAGTACTTC

J gene: TRBJ2-7
V gene: TRBV9
D gene: -
CDR3 length: 13
clone size: -
CDR3 protein: CASSVNTGNEQYF
CDR3 DNA: TGTGCCAGCAGCGTAAACACAGGGAACGAGCAGTACTTC

J gene: TRBJ2-7
V gene: TRBV28
D gene: -
CDR3 length: 15
clone size: -
CDR3 protein: CASSLSGQPSYEQYF
CDR3 DNA: TGTGCCAGCAGTCTTTCGGGACAACCTTCCTACGAGCAGTACTTC

J gene: TRBJ2-7
V gene: TRBV27
D gene: -
CDR3 length: 16
clone size: -
CDR3 protein: CASSLRADPMSYEQYF
CDR3 DNA: TGTGCCAGCAGCCTACGTGCGGATCCAATGTCCTACGAGCAGTACTTC

J gene: TRBJ2-3
V gene: TRBV19
D gene: -
CDR3 length: 14
clone size: -
CDR3 protein: CASSTARKGYTQYF
CDR3 DNA: TGTGCCAGTAGTACGGCCCGGAAGGGATATACGCAGTATTTT

J gene: TRBJ2-3
V gene: TRBV6-1
D gene: -
CDR3 length: 12
clone size: once
CDR3 protein: CASSEQGDTQYF
CDR3 DNA: TGTGCCAGCAGTGAACAGGGGGATACGCAGTATTTT

J gene: TRBJ2-7
V gene: TRBV5-1
D gene: TRBD1
CDR3 length: 15
clone size: -
CDR3 protein: CASSLVETGSYEQYF
CDR3 DNA: TGCGCCAGCAGCTTGGTGGAGACAGGGTCCTACGAGCAGTACTTC

J gene: TRBJ2-1
V gene: TRBV29-1
D gene: TRBD2
CDR3 length: 16
clone size: -
CDR3 protein: CSVEDEREVPYNEQFF
CDR3 DNA: TGCAGCGTTGAAGACGAGCGGGAGGTTCCATACAATGAGCAGTTCTTC

J gene: TRBJ2-5
V gene: TRBV13
D gene: TRBD2
CDR3 length: 16
clone size: -
CDR3 protein: CASSFGLAGDSETQYF
CDR3 DNA: TGTGCCAGCAGCTTCGGACTAGCGGGAGATTCGGAGACCCAGTACTTC

J gene: TRBJ1-1
V gene: TRBV29-1
D gene: TRBD1
CDR3 length: 17
clone size: -
CDR3 protein: CSVELRDRGRRNTEAFF
CDR3 DNA: TGCAGCGTAGAACTTAGGGACAGGGGGCGCCGGAACACTGAAGCTTTCTTT

J gene: TRBJ2-7
V gene: TRBV4-1
D gene: -
CDR3 length: 13
clone size: -
CDR3 protein: CASSPGRGYEQYF
CDR3 DNA: TGCGCCAGCAGCCCGGGGCGGGGCTACGAGCAGTACTTC

J gene: TRBJ2-1
V gene: TRBV5-1
D gene: -
CDR3 length: 16
clone size: -
CDR3 protein: CASSLEITGPYNEQFF
CDR3 DNA: TGCGCCAGCAGCTTGGAGATTACAGGGCCGTACAATGAGCAGTTCTTC

J gene: TRBJ2-2
V gene: TRBV5-1
D gene: -
CDR3 length: 15
clone size: -
CDR3 protein: CASSLALGTTGELFF
CDR3 DNA: TGCGCCAGCAGCTTGGCCCTAGGGACCACCGGGGAGCTGTTTTTT

J gene: TRBJ1-4
V gene: TRBV28
D gene: -
CDR3 length: 19
clone size: -
CDR3 protein: CASRQSRVIGGGTNEKLFF
CDR3 DNA: TGTGCCAGCAGACAATCGCGTGTCATCGGAGGGGGAACTAATGAAAAACTGTTTTTT

J gene: TRBJ2-3
V gene: TRBV9
D gene: TRBD2
CDR3 length: 18
clone size: -
CDR3 protein: CASSPRASGRAGPDTQYF
CDR3 DNA: TGTGCCAGCAGCCCACGGGCTAGCGGGAGGGCCGGACCAGATACGCAGTATTTT

J gene: TRBJ1-1
V gene: TRBV4-1
D gene: TRBD1
CDR3 length: 14
clone size: -
CDR3 protein: CASSQEGRGREAFF
CDR3 DNA: TGCGCCAGCAGCCAAGAAGGCAGGGGGCGTGAAGCTTTCTTT

J gene: TRBJ2-7
V gene: TRBV6-1
D gene: TRBD2
CDR3 length: 16
clone size: -
CDR3 protein: CASSVSGRAPVYEQYF
CDR3 DNA: TGTGCCAGCAGTGTCAGCGGGAGGGCGCCAGTCTACGAGCAGTACTTC

J gene: TRBJ2-5
V gene: TRBV15
D gene: -
CDR3 length: 13
clone size: -
CDR3 protein: CATSSSREETQYF
CDR3 DNA: TGTGCCACCAGCAGCTCCCGGGAGGAGACCCAGTACTTC

J gene: TRBJ2-1
V gene: TRBV4-1
D gene: -
CDR3 length: 15
clone size: -
CDR3 protein: CASSQDRSGGNEQFF
CDR3 DNA: TGCGCCAGCAGCCAAGATCGGAGTGGGGGGAATGAGCAGTTCTTC

J gene: TRBJ2-5
V gene: TRBV4-2
D gene: -
CDR3 length: 15
clone size: -
CDR3 protein: CASSQTSTGQETQYF
CDR3 DNA: TGTGCCAGCAGCCAAACCTCCACAGGGCAAGAGACCCAGTACTTC

J gene: TRBJ2-5
V gene: TRBV10-2
D gene: -
CDR3 length: 15
clone size: -
CDR3 protein: CASSEMGLGGETQYF
CDR3 DNA: TGCGCCAGCAGTGAAATGGGGCTAGGGGGAGAGACCCAGTACTTC

J gene: TRBJ2-3
V gene: TRBV4-1
D gene: -
CDR3 length: 13
clone size: -
CDR3 protein: CASSQGPGDTQYF
CDR3 DNA: TGCGCCAGCAGCCAAGGGCCGGGGGATACGCAGTATTTT

J gene: TRBJ2-3
V gene: TRBV2
D gene: TRBD2
CDR3 length: 16
clone size: -
CDR3 protein: CASSTRLAGGQDTQYF
CDR3 DNA: TGTGCCAGCAGTACTCGACTAGCGGGAGGGCAAGATACGCAGTATTTT

J gene: TRBJ2-1
V gene: TRBV28
D gene: -
CDR3 length: 16
clone size: -
CDR3 protein: CASSPPGTTSYNEQFF
CDR3 DNA: TGTGCCAGCAGTCCACCCGGGACCACCTCCTACAATGAGCAGTTCTTC

J gene: TRBJ1-4
V gene: TRBV28
D gene: -
CDR3 length: 14
clone size: -
CDR3 protein: CASSKQGNGEKLFF
CDR3 DNA: TGTGCCAGCAGTAAACAGGGTAATGGTGAAAAACTGTTTTTT

J gene: TRBJ2-6
V gene: TRBV10-2
D gene: -
CDR3 length: 13
clone size: -
CDR3 protein: CASSDSGANVLTF
CDR3 DNA: TGCGCCAGCAGTGACTCTGGGGCCAACGTCCTGACTTTC

J gene: TRBJ2-3
V gene: TRBV28
D gene: -
CDR3 length: 17
clone size: -
CDR3 protein: CASSHSRDTASTDTQYF
CDR3 DNA: TGTGCCAGCAGTCACAGCCGGGACACCGCTAGCACAGATACGCAGTATTTT

J gene: TRBJ2-5
V gene: TRBV27
D gene: TRBD2
CDR3 length: 15
clone size: -
CDR3 protein: CASGPSGALQETQYF
CDR3 DNA: TGTGCCAGCGGGCCTAGCGGGGCCCTACAAGAGACCCAGTACTTC

J gene: TRBJ1-5
V gene: TRBV28
D gene: -
CDR3 length: 15
clone size: -
CDR3 protein: CASSFPGAGNQPQHF
CDR3 DNA: TGTGCCAGCAGTTTTCCCGGGGCCGGCAATCAGCCCCAGCATTTT

J gene: TRBJ1-5
V gene: TRBV11-2
D gene: -
CDR3 length: 14
clone size: few
CDR3 protein: CASSAGRGHQPQHF
CDR3 DNA: TGTGCCAGCAGCGCCGGACGAGGGCATCAGCCCCAGCATTTT

J gene: TRBJ1-5
V gene: TRBV7-2
D gene: TRBD1
CDR3 length: 16
clone size: -
CDR3 protein: CASSAERTGGNQPQHF
CDR3 DNA: TGTGCCAGCAGCGCAGAAAGGACAGGGGGCAATCAGCCCCAGCATTTT

J gene: TRBJ2-7
V gene: TRBV6-1
D gene: -
CDR3 length: 12
clone size: once
CDR3 protein: CASSSKGWEQYF
CDR3 DNA: TGTGCCAGCAGTTCTAAGGGTTGGGAGCAGTACTTC

J gene: TRBJ2-1
V gene: TRBV9
D gene: TRBD2
CDR3 length: 17
clone size: -
CDR3 protein: CASSDGTSGRTYNEQFF
CDR3 DNA: TGTGCCAGCAGCGACGGGACTAGCGGGAGGACTTACAATGAGCAGTTCTTC

J gene: TRBJ1-4
V gene: TRBV18
D gene: TRBD1
CDR3 length: 14
clone size: -
CDR3 protein: CASSPSRGDEKLFF
CDR3 DNA: TGTGCCAGCTCACCCTCCAGGGGGGATGAAAAACTGTTTTTT

J gene: TRBJ1-5
V gene: TRBV19
D gene: -
CDR3 length: 14
clone size: -
CDR3 protein: CASSRQNSNQPQHF
CDR3 DNA: TGTGCCAGCTCAAGACAGAATAGCAATCAGCCCCAGCATTTT

J gene: TRBJ2-7
V gene: TRBV6-1
D gene: -
CDR3 length: 13
clone size: -
CDR3 protein: CASSVSDNYEQYF
CDR3 DNA: TGTGCCAGCAGTGTTTCAGACAACTACGAGCAGTACTTC

J gene: TRBJ2-2
V gene: TRBV7-9
D gene: -
CDR3 length: 16
clone size: -
CDR3 protein: CASSVSLRDDTGELFF
CDR3 DNA: TGTGCCAGCAGCGTCAGCCTCAGGGACGACACCGGGGAGCTGTTTTTT

J gene: TRBJ2-1
V gene: TRBV29-1
D gene: TRBD1
CDR3 length: 15
clone size: -
CDR3 protein: CSAHGDRGVGNEQFF
CDR3 DNA: TGCAGCGCCCATGGCGACAGGGGCGTCGGCAATGAGCAGTTCTTC

J gene: TRBJ2-3
V gene: TRBV7-8
D gene: TRBD2
CDR3 length: 16
clone size: -
CDR3 protein: CASSPSSGFTTDTQYF
CDR3 DNA: TGTGCCAGCAGCCCATCTAGCGGGTTCACCACAGATACGCAGTATTTT

J gene: TRBJ2-1
V gene: TRBV15
D gene: TRBD2
CDR3 length: 15
clone size: -
CDR3 protein: CATSRDSGTSWEQFF
CDR3 DNA: TGTGCCACCAGCAGAGACTCCGGGACTAGTTGGGAGCAGTTCTTC

J gene: TRBJ2-7
V gene: TRBV19
D gene: -
CDR3 length: 14
clone size: -
CDR3 protein: CASSIVGGSYEQYF
CDR3 DNA: TGTGCCAGTAGTATTGTAGGGGGTTCCTACGAGCAGTACTTC

J gene: TRBJ1-1
V gene: TRBV27
D gene: -
CDR3 length: 14
clone size: -
CDR3 protein: CASSLGGMNTEAFF
CDR3 DNA: TGTGCCAGCAGTTTGGGGGGCATGAACACTGAAGCTTTCTTT

J gene: TRBJ2-1
V gene: TRBV11-3
D gene: -
CDR3 length: 14
clone size: -
CDR3 protein: CASSLGAANNEQFF
CDR3 DNA: TGTGCCAGCAGCTTAGGGGCAGCTAACAATGAGCAGTTCTTC

J gene: TRBJ2-3
V gene: TRBV2
D gene: TRBD1
CDR3 length: 15
clone size: -
CDR3 protein: CASTGQGHSTDTQYF
CDR3 DNA: TGTGCCAGCACAGGACAGGGGCATAGCACAGATACGCAGTATTTT

J gene: TRBJ2-1
V gene: TRBV5-1
D gene: -
CDR3 length: 12
clone size: -
CDR3 protein: CASSLYSDEQFF
CDR3 DNA: TGCGCCAGCAGCCTTTACAGCGATGAGCAGTTCTTC

J gene: TRBJ1-4
V gene: TRBV27
D gene: TRBD1
CDR3 length: 18
clone size: once
CDR3 protein: CASRSYMDSGTGREKLFF
CDR3 DNA: TGTGCCAGCAGGAGTTACATGGACTCCGGGACAGGGCGTGAAAAACTGTTTTTT

J gene: TRBJ1-4
V gene: TRBV4-1
D gene: TRBD1
CDR3 length: 16
clone size: -
CDR3 protein: CASSQGGQGANEKLFF
CDR3 DNA: TGCGCCAGCAGCCAAGGGGGACAGGGGGCAAATGAAAAACTGTTTTTT

J gene: TRBJ2-7
V gene: TRBV29-1
D gene: TRBD2
CDR3 length: 15
clone size: -
CDR3 protein: CSVEGLAGSSYEQYF
CDR3 DNA: TGCAGCGTTGAAGGTCTAGCGGGTTCTTCCTACGAGCAGTACTTC

J gene: TRBJ2-7
V gene: TRBV19
D gene: TRBD2
CDR3 length: 13
clone size: -
CDR3 protein: CASTIGGGDEQYF
CDR3 DNA: TGTGCCAGTACCATTGGCGGGGGGGACGAGCAGTACTTC

J gene: TRBJ2-7
V gene: TRBV11-3
D gene: TRBD1
CDR3 length: 14
clone size: -
CDR3 protein: CASSSGTGVHEQYF
CDR3 DNA: TGTGCCAGCAGCTCCGGGACAGGAGTCCACGAGCAGTACTTC

J gene: TRBJ2-2
V gene: TRBV7-9
D gene: -
CDR3 length: 15
clone size: -
CDR3 protein: CASSLGLTNTGELFF
CDR3 DNA: TGTGCCAGCAGCTTAGGTCTTACGAACACCGGGGAGCTGTTTTTT